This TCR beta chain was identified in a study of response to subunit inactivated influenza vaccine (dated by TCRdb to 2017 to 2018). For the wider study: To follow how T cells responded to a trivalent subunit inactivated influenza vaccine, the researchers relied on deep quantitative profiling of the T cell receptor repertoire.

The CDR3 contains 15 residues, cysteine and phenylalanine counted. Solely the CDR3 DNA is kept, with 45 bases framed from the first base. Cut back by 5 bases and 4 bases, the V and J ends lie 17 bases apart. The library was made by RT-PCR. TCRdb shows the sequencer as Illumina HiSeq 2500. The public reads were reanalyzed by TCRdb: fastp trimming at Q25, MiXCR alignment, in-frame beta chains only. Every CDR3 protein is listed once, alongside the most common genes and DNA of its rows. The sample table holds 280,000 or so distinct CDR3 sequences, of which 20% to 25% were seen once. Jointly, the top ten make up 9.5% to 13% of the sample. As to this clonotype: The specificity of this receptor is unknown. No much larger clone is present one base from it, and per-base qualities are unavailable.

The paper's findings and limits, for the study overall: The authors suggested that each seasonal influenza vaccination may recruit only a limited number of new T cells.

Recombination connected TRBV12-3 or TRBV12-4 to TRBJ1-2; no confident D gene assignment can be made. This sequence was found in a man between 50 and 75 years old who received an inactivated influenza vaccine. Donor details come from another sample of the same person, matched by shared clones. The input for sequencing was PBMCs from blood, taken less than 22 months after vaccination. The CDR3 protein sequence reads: CASSNPIGISYGYTF. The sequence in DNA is TGTGCCAGCAGTAACCCCATCGGGATTAGCTATGGCTACACCTTC.